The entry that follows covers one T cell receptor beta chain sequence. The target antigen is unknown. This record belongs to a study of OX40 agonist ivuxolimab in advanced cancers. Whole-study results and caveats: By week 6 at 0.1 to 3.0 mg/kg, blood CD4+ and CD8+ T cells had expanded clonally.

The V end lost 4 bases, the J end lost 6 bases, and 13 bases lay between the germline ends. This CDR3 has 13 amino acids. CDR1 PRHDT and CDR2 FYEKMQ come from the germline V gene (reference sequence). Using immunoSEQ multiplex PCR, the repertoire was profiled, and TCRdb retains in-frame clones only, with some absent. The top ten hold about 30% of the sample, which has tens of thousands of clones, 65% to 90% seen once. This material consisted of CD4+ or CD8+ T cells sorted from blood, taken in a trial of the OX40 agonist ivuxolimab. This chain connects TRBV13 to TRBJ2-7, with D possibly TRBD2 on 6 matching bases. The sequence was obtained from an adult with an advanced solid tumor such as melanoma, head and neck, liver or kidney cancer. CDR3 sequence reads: CASSSSYGGEQYF. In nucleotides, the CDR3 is TGTGCCAGCAGCTCATCCTACGGGGGCGAGCAGTACTTC.